This T cell receptor (beta chain) emerged from a study of T cell repertoires in cytomegalovirus infection. Study-wide context: The authors relied on CMV epitopes, both recently identified HLA-C-restricted and well-studied HLA-B-restricted. In public TCR beta signatures, there were indications of both CMV infection and matching HLA type.

Using its own MiXCR run on the reads, TCRdb lists one record per CDR3 protein. The table lists around 81,000 distinct CDR3 sequences, roughly 39% of them singletons. As concerns this clonotype: Its antigen is unknown.

In germline, CDR1 is MDHEN, CDR2 SYDVKM. The CDR3 totals 14 residues. J gave up 4 bases and V 4 bases, and 2 bases lay outside the gene matches. Study observations and caveats: It was HLA-C-restricted CMV-specific TCR beta clonotypes that dominated the response ex vivo.

This receptor was obtained from a human donor in good health (CMV status not recorded). Some clones in this sample may be carry-over from other donors' samples. This specimen was CD8+ T cells from cultured PBMCs, taken from culture after CMV antigen stimulation. The chain couples TRBV28 to TRBJ1-3, with 9 bases fitting TRBD1. CDR3 loop: CASSWTGEGNTIYF. The DNA for the CDR3 is TGTGCCAGCAGTTGGACAGGGGAAGGAAACACCATATATTTT. Looking up the rest from reference TRBV28 and TRBJ1-3 gives the full variable domain: DVKVTQSSRYLVKRTGEKVFLECVQDMDHENMFWYRQDPGLGLRLIYFSYDVKMKEKGDIPEGYSVSREKKERFSLILESASTNQTSMYLCASSWTGEGNTIYFGEGSWLTVV.